This T cell receptor (beta chain) was identified during a study of T cell clonotyping in hematopoietic cell transplantation. To note about this clone: Its target is unknown.

Study outcomes and limitations: Few recipient clonotypes overlapped donors; over 95% were de novo at given depth.

Time point denoted: recipient sample about 28 days before transplant, after cytoreduction. Blood collection times were about day -28 and days 30, 100, 180 posttransplant. Using immunoSEQ multiplex PCR, the repertoire was profiled, and TCRdb retains in-frame clones only, with some absent. The data contain about 28,000 clones, 85% to 95% of them singletons. The CDR3 has 14 residues. The germline V gene encodes CDR1 LNHDA and CDR2 SQIVND (reference sequence). Deletions cut 6 bases from V and 1 base from J, with 10 bases between. The receptor's source is a middle-aged man with acute myeloid leukemia. Some clones in this sample may be carry-over from other donors' samples. The rearrangement joins TRBV19 to TRBJ2-1; tentatively, D is TRBD1 (5 bases). The sample consisted of peripheral blood mononuclear cells, taken before stem cell transplant. In DNA form, the CDR3 reads TGTGCCAGTAGCCCGACAGTTTCCTACAATGAGCAGTTCTTC. Translating gives CASSPTVSYNEQFF.